This is a list of T cell receptor beta chains from one sample in a study of T-cell memory formation after mild COVID-19. MiXCR, applied by TCRdb to the 5' RACE reads, yields one record per CDR3 protein. The table lists about 39,000 distinct CDR3 sequences, over 5% of them singletons. The sequencing input was PBMCs or a T cell subset sorted from them (not recorded which). The source of these receptors is an adult who had mild COVID-19 (a few samples of this study predate the infection). Cell type and time point are not known. CDR3s include the opening cysteine and the closing phenylalanine or tryptophan. The D gene is left open where the match is weak. Clone size is stated in some rows and not others, as once, few, many or a class when expanded.

d_call j_call v_call clone_size cdr3_aa cdr3_nt
NA TRBJ2-7 TRBV27 many CASSLSAGYEQYF TGTGCCAGCAGTTTATCTGCGGGATACGAGCAGTACTTC
NA TRBJ2-2 TRBV5-5 few CASSFRPTNTGELFF TGTGCCAGCAGCTTTCGTCCAACGAACACCGGGGAGCTGTTTTTT
TRBD1 TRBJ2-2 TRBV9 NA CASSVGQGNTGELFF TGTGCCAGCAGCGTAGGACAGGGGAACACCGGGGAGCTGTTTTTT
NA TRBJ1-6 TRBV6-2/TRBV6-3 NA CASRKNRSHNSPLHF TGTGCCAGCAGAAAGAACAGGAGTCATAATTCACCCCTCCACTTT
TRBD1 TRBJ1-2 TRBV5-5 NA CASSSIQGLSSDGYTF TGTGCCAGCAGCTCAATACAGGGGTTAAGCTCGGATGGCTACACCTTC
NA TRBJ2-3 TRBV7-9 few CASSPRETGPSTDTQYF TGTGCCAGCAGCCCCAGGGAAACGGGTCCTAGCACAGATACGCAGTATTTT
NA TRBJ1-1 TRBV30 few CAWGERNRGAFF TGTGCCTGGGGGGAGCGGAACAGAGGAGCTTTCTTT
TRBD2 TRBJ2-3 TRBV3-1 many CASSLRRTSGKTDTQYF TGTGCCAGCAGCCTACGAAGGACTAGCGGGAAAACAGATACGCAGTATTTT
NA TRBJ2-7 TRBV7-6 NA CASGFTSYEQYF TGTGCCAGCGGCTTTACCTCCTACGAGCAGTACTTC
NA TRBJ2-1 TRBV7-9 many CASSLIRVWDEQFF TGTGCCAGCAGCTTAATCAGGGTTTGGGATGAGCAGTTCTTC
NA TRBJ2-3 TRBV9 few CASSVDGGRTDTQYF TGTGCCAGCAGCGTTGACGGGGGACGCACAGATACGCAGTATTTT
NA TRBJ2-3 TRBV18 few CASSPDRGTDTQYF TGTGCCAGCTCACCAGACCGCGGCACAGATACGCAGTATTTT
NA TRBJ2-2 TRBV12-3/TRBV12-4 many CASSLASGNTGELFF TGTGCCAGCAGTTTAGCTAGCGGGAACACCGGGGAGCTGTTTTTT
NA TRBJ1-1 TRBV9 many CASSVVGQSNTEAFF TGTGCCAGCAGCGTAGTCGGACAGAGCAACACTGAAGCTTTCTTT
TRBD1 TRBJ2-7 TRBV2 few CASSDDRGAYEQYF TGTGCCAGCAGCGATGACAGGGGAGCCTACGAGCAGTACTTC
TRBD2 TRBJ2-7 TRBV5-1 NA CASSSASGGYEQYF TGCGCCAGCAGCTCCGCTAGCGGGGGCTACGAGCAGTACTTC
NA TRBJ1-1 TRBV30 NA CAWSVSGQNTEAFF TGTGCCTGGAGTGTATCTGGCCAGAACACTGAAGCTTTCTTT
NA TRBJ1-1 TRBV3-1 NA CASSRREGGTEAFF TGTGCCAGCAGTCGGAGGGAAGGGGGCACTGAAGCTTTCTTT
NA TRBJ1-2 TRBV19 many CASSIGLDGYTF TGTGCCAGTAGTATCGGACTCGATGGCTACACCTTC
TRBD1 TRBJ2-2 TRBV12-3/TRBV12-4 few CASHSAGTGRAGELFF TGTGCCAGCCATTCTGCCGGGACAGGGAGGGCCGGGGAGCTGTTTTTT
TRBD1 TRBJ2-5 TRBV6-1 many CASSVQGIETQYF TGTGCCAGCAGTGTACAGGGGATAGAGACCCAGTACTTC
TRBD1 TRBJ1-6 TRBV20-1 many CSATRTGSMNSPLHF TGCAGTGCTACCCGGACAGGGTCGATGAATTCACCCCTCCACTTT
TRBD1 TRBJ1-2 TRBV5-4 NA CASSLAGQGTSGYTF TGTGCCAGCAGCCTAGCCGGACAGGGAACGAGCGGCTACACCTTC
NA TRBJ2-1 TRBV7-2 few CASSLVEWDRNEQFF TGTGCCAGCAGCTTAGTGGAATGGGATCGCAATGAGCAGTTCTTC
NA TRBJ1-5 TRBV4-1 few CASGLTATNNQPQHF TGCGCCAGCGGACTGACAGCTACGAACAATCAGCCCCAGCATTTT
TRBD1 TRBJ2-3 TRBV12-3/TRBV12-4 many CASSTGTVHHF TGTGCCAGCAGTACCGGGACAGTGCACCATTTT
NA TRBJ1-1 TRBV5-1 NA CASSSVPGAEAFF TGCGCCAGCAGCTCCGTCCCTGGGGCTGAAGCTTTCTTT
TRBD2 TRBJ2-1 TRBV18 many CASSHGTSEHNEQFF TGTGCCAGCTCACACGGGACTAGCGAACACAATGAGCAGTTCTTC
NA TRBJ2-1 TRBV7-2 many CASSLAENEQFF TGTGCCAGCAGCTTAGCCGAAAATGAGCAGTTCTTC
TRBD2 TRBJ2-2 TRBV4-2 many CASSQVSGGRTGELFF TGTGCCAGCAGCCAAGTGTCGGGGGGGCGAACCGGGGAGCTGTTTTTT
TRBD1 TRBJ2-3 TRBV2 NA CASSPRTGLGTDTQYF TGTGCCAGCAGCCCCCGGACAGGGTTAGGCACAGATACGCAGTATTTT
TRBD1 TRBJ2-1 TRBV10-2 NA CASSRQGLEQFF TGCGCCAGCAGTAGACAGGGGCTGGAGCAGTTCTTC
TRBD2 TRBJ2-7 TRBV12-3/TRBV12-4 many CASSLGGSGVSYEQYF TGTGCCAGCAGTTTAGGAGGTAGCGGGGTTTCCTACGAGCAGTACTTC
NA TRBJ1-1 TRBV7-9 few CALSDTEAFF TGTGCCCTCTCGGACACTGAAGCTTTCTTT